This T cell receptor beta chain appears in the sequencing data of a study of blood T cell repertoires in COVID-19. The V and J ends lost 2 bases and 5 bases respectively, with 18 bases between them. CDR3 length: 16 residues. The germline CDR1 and CDR2 sequences are MGHRA and YSYEKL. Some clones are missing from TCRdb's copy, which holds only in-frame ones; the method was immunoSEQ multiplex PCR. This sample has 210,000 or so clones, with approximately 84% found just once. V gene TRBV4-1 combines with J gene TRBJ1-2, with D possibly matching TRBD1 (5 bases). This sequence originates from a woman aged 45-59 years with active or convalescent COVID-19. Sample: peripheral blood. The CDR3 reads CASSQPRRGGSYGYTF. The CDR3 nucleotides read TGCGCCAGCAGCCAACCTCGCCGCGGGGGATCATATGGCTACACCTTC.